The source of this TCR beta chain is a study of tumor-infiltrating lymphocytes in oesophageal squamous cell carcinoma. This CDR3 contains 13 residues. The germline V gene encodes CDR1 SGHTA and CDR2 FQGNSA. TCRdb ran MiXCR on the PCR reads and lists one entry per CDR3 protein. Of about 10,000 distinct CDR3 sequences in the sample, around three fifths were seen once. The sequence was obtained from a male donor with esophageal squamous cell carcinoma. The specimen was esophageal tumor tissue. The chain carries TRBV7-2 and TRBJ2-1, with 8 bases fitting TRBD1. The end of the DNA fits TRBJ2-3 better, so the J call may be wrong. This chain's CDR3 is CASSLAGQGSQYF. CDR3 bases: TGTGCCAGCAGCTTAGCAGGACAGGGATCGCAGTATTTT.